The 28 T cell receptor beta chains below were found in one sample sequenced in a study of T cells in Graves' hyperthyroidism and ophthalmopathy. The investigators amplified TCR beta CDR3 regions from RNA transcripts. The study used the HTBI primer set for a first-round RT-PCR of the TCR CDR3. TCRdb re-derived calls from the multiplex PCR reads in MiXCR, one entry per CDR3 protein. Of hundreds of thousands of distinct CDR3 sequences in the sample, about a sixth were seen once. Sequencing was done on a sample of blood. The receptor source for this set is a woman aged 40-49 years with Graves' ophthalmopathy.

This clonotype was detected only a few times. The rearrangement uses TRBV12-3 or TRBV12-4 and TRBJ1-1; no definite D call. This CDR3 has 14 residues. Trimming pared 5 bases from V and 3 bases from J, leaving 13 bases between. DNA for the CDR3: TGTGCCAGCAGTCGAAATCCCCTCGACACTGAAGCTTTCTTT. It codes for CASSRNPLDTEAFF.

The table lists this clonotype with a few counts. The chain carries TRBV10-3 and TRBJ2-2; maybe TRBD2 (6 bases). The CDR3 spans 14 residues. Germline CDR1 reads ENHRY; CDR2 reads SYGVKD. V was clipped by 8 bases and J by 3 bases, with 13 bases between them. The CDR3 spells CAILREVDTGELFF. The DNA for the CDR3 is TGTGCCATCCTAAGGGAGGTCGACACCGGGGAGCTGTTTTTT.

The chain employs TRBV27 and TRBJ1-3; unclear D gene. The CDR3 contains 13 residues. V was shortened by 2 bases and J by 2 bases, with 4 bases between the two germline ends. Germline V lookup: CDR1 MNHEY, CDR2 SMNVEV (reference sequence). The CDR3: CASSLHPGNTIYF. CDR3 bases: TGTGCCAGCAGTTTACATCCTGGAAACACCATATATTTT.

This clonotype was counted once. Given a much more abundant clone one base away, this may be a read error. This sequence joins TRBV6-1 and TRBJ2-7; the D gene is possibly TRBD2 (5 bases). There are 14 residues in the CDR3. The germline gives CDR1 MNHNS, CDR2 SASEGT. The CDR3 coding sequence is TGTGCCAGCAGTGAGGGTTGGGAGTCCTACGGGCAGTACTTC. It is translated as CASSEGWESYGQYF.

This clonotype was recorded a few times. The chain has TRBV19 and TRBJ2-3, with no clear D. The CDR3 extends over 16 amino acids. In germline, CDR1 is LNHDA, CDR2 SQIVND (reference sequence). The V and J ends lost 2 bases and 4 bases respectively, with 16 bases between them. CDR3 nucleotides: TGTGCCAGTAGTATAAGTAATCCGGGCTCGGCAGATACGCAGTATTTT. Its translation is CASSISNPGSADTQYF.

The sample holds many counts of this clonotype. This chain links TRBV7-2 with TRBJ2-3; D not resolved. Trimming took off 1 base at V and 1 base at J, with 9 bases between the two ends. The CDR3 length is 15 residues. Germline V gene sequence: CDR1 SGHTA, CDR2 FQGNSA. The CDR3 region is CASSLDRTRTDTQYF. CDR3 in DNA: TGTGCCAGCAGCTTAGACAGAACTCGCACAGATACGCAGTATTTT.

This clonotype has a handful of counts. J is TRBJ2-5 and V is TRBV20-1; D is unclear. Germline CDR1 DFQATT, CDR2 SNEGSKA (reference sequence). Trimming left V 0 bases short and J 5 bases short, with 16 bases between. This CDR3 has 15 residues. Here the CDR3 DNA reads TGCAGTGCTAGAGATCTTTCCGTCGTTAGGGAGACCCAGTACTTC. Amino acid sequence: CSARDLSVVRETQYF.

This clonotype was seen many times. The rearrangement links TRBV28 to TRBJ2-5; 9 nucleotides match TRBD1. The CDR3 consists of 15 residues. With 6 bases clipped from V and 4 bases from J, the junction kept 9 bases outside the gene matches. Germline assignment: CDR1 MDHEN and CDR2 SYDVKM. The CDR3 sequence is CASSSPGTGLETQYF. Here the CDR3 DNA reads TGTGCCAGCAGCTCGCCGGGGACAGGGCTAGAGACCCAGTACTTC.

The chain has TRBV6-1 and TRBJ1-2; tentatively, D is TRBD1 (6 bases). The V gene lost 8 bases and the J gene lost 5 bases, with 15 bases spanning the gap. The CDR3 contains 13 residues. Germline V gives CDR1 MNHNS, CDR2 SASEGT. In nucleotides, the CDR3 is TGTGCCAGCCGGACAGCAGTTATTTATGGCTACACCTTC. Protein: CASRTAVIYGYTF.

This sequence joins TRBV7-6 and TRBJ2-5; TRBD1 is a possible D gene (5 bases). Trimming shortened V by 6 bases and J by 4 bases, and 18 bases separated the two germline ends. The CDR3 sequence is 15 residues long. CDR1 SGHVS and CDR2 FNYEAQ come from the germline V gene. CDR3 amino acids: CASRGFRDKRETQYF. The CDR3, as DNA: TGTGCCAGCAGGGGATTCAGGGATAAGAGAGAGACCCAGTACTTC.

The table lists this clonotype with a few counts. The V call is TRBV20-1, the J call TRBJ1-4; D remains ambiguous. V gave up 1 base and J gave up 2 bases, with 8 bases separating them. CDR3 length: 14 amino acids. Germline V gene sequence: CDR1 DFQATT, CDR2 SNEGSKA (reference sequence). The CDR3 protein is CSARVRETNEKLFF. Written as DNA, the CDR3 is TGCAGTGCTAGAGTCCGAGAGACTAATGAAAAACTGTTTTTT.

This clonotype was seen many times. The gene calls are TRBV2 and TRBJ2-5; D might be TRBD1 (6 bases). The CDR3 extends over 15 amino acids. V dropped 4 bases and J dropped 0 bases, with 12 bases sitting between them. CDR1 is SNHLY and CDR2 is FYNNEI in the germline V gene. The CDR3 sequence: CASSAPTGYQETQYF. CDR3 bases: TGTGCCAGCAGTGCGCCAACAGGGTACCAAGAGACCCAGTACTTC.

About this clonotype: One base away lies a much larger clone, so this may be a sequencing read error. The chain is built from TRBV2 and TRBJ2-3; D not resolved. Germline V gene sequence: CDR1 SNHLY, CDR2 FYNNEI. The CDR3 totals 15 residues. The CDR3 loop reads CAGSERTPSTDTQYF. CDR3 bases: TGTGCCGGCAGTGAGAGGACGCCATCCACAGATACGCAGTATTTT.

This clonotype was counted at least ten times. This chain connects TRBV20-1 to TRBJ2-1; tentatively, D is TRBD2 (5 bases). Per the germline V gene, CDR1 is DFQATT and CDR2 is SNEGSKA (reference sequence). V lost 6 bases, J lost 2 bases, and 8 bases lay in between. The CDR3 extends over 12 amino acids. The CDR3 sequence: CSAFGAYNEQFF. CDR3 sequence (DNA): TGCAGTGCCTTCGGGGCCTACAATGAGCAGTTCTTC.

The chain couples TRBV9 to TRBJ2-1; 12 nucleotides line up with TRBD2. Germline V gene data show CDR1 as SGDLS and CDR2 as YYNGEE. The J segment lost 6 bases and the V segment lost 4 bases, leaving 11 bases of the junction unmatched. The CDR3 is 17 residues long. CDR3 nucleotides: TGTGCCAGCAGCCTTTTTCTAGCGGGGGGGCCCAGCAATGAGCAGTTCTTC. This encodes CASSLFLAGGPSNEQFF. Full variable domain (outside the CDR3, taken from reference TRBV9 and TRBJ2-1): DSGVTQTPKHLITATGQRVTLRCSPRSGDLSVYWYQQSLDQGLQFLIQYYNGEERAKGNILERFSAQQFPDLHSELNLSSLELGDSALYFCASSLFLAGGPSNEQFFGPGTRLTVL.

As concerns this clonotype: This sequence may be a read error, since a much larger clone differs from it by one base. The chain links TRBV5-1 to TRBJ2-1, with 7 nucleotides matching TRBD1. This CDR3 region has 15 residues. Germline V lookup: CDR1 SGHRS, CDR2 YFSETQ. The CDR3 region is CTSSADRVGSREQFF. Here the CDR3 DNA reads TGCACCAGCAGCGCCGACAGGGTGGGTAGTAGGGAGCAGTTCTTC.

This clonotype was observed a few times. This chain joins TRBV20-1 and TRBJ1-1; tentative D call: TRBD1 (6 bases). Between the trimmed V and J ends, which lost 0 bases and 10 bases, there was a span of 15 bases. CDR1 DFQATT and CDR2 SNEGSKA come from the germline V gene (reference sequence). CDR3 length equals 13 residues. CDR3 in DNA: TGCAGTGCTAGAGATCGACAGGCGGGCGGAGCTTTCTTT. This translates into CSARDRQAGGAFF.

This clonotype appeared many times. The chain combines TRBV6-5 with TRBJ2-3, with 7 nucleotides matching TRBD1. CDR1 and CDR2 from the germline V gene are MNHEY and SVGAGI. The V segment lost 2 bases and the J segment 2 bases; nucleotides outside the gene matches: 4. The CDR3 loop spans 15 amino acids. The CDR3 here is CASSYGTADTDTQYF. Written as DNA, the CDR3 is TGTGCCAGCAGTTACGGGACAGCAGACACAGATACGCAGTATTTT.

This clonotype was detected many times. The chain carries TRBV5-1 and TRBJ2-5, with D possibly being TRBD1 (5 bases). CDR1 and CDR2 from the germline V gene are SGHRS and YFSETQ. The CDR3 is made up of 16 amino acids. V lost 1 base, J lost 4 bases, and 17 bases lay in between. CDR3 in DNA: TGCGCCAGCAGCTTGTTGGCCCAGGGCTGGGGAGAGACCCAGTACTTC. Translation gives CASSLLAQGWGETQYF.

This clonotype was seen repeatedly, ten times or more. The J gene is TRBJ1-6, the V gene TRBV28; perhaps TRBD1 as D (6 bases). CDR1 is MDHEN, CDR2 SYDVKM, per germline. The CDR3 totals 14 residues. V was shortened by 7 bases and J by 9 bases, with 16 bases between the two germline ends. The CDR3 nucleotides are TGTGCCAGCATTAAAGACAGGATTCGTTCACCCCTCCACTTT. Amino acid sequence: CASIKDRIRSPLHF. The full variable domain, in which reference TRBV28 and TRBJ1-6 provide the parts outside the CDR3, is DVKVTQSSRYLVKRTGEKVFLECVQDMDHENMFWYRQDPGLGLRLIYFSYDVKMKEKGDIPEGYSVSREKKERFSLILESASTNQTSMYLCASIKDRIRSPLHFGNGTRLTVT.

The V gene is TRBV5-6, the J gene TRBJ2-3; D might be TRBD2 (7 bases). Germline-derived CDR1 and CDR2 are SGHDT and YYEEEE. The V end was cut by 0 bases, the J end by 3 bases, with 14 bases between. The CDR3 totals 16 residues. The CDR3 sequence: CASSLVRGARTDTQYF. DNA for the CDR3: TGTGCCAGCAGCTTGGTTCGGGGGGCGCGAACAGATACGCAGTATTTT.

The chain uses TRBV29-1 and TRBJ2-5; D is unclear. V dropped 7 bases and J dropped 3 bases, with 12 bases sitting between them. This CDR3 contains 12 residues. The V gene's germline CDR1 is SQVTM and CDR2 ANQGSEA. The CDR3 DNA follows: TGCAGCGGATCTGGCGGAGAAGAGACCCAGTACTTC. It codes for CSGSGGEETQYF.

The CDR3 here is CASSLGSGAGELFF. DNA for the CDR3: TGTGCCAGCAGCTTAGGGTCGGGGGCCGGGGAGCTGTTTTTT. This chain links TRBV11-2 with TRBJ2-2, with D perhaps matching TRBD2 (6 bases). Germline assignment: CDR1 SGHAT and CDR2 FQNNGV. The CDR3 contains 14 residues. V lost 1 base to trimming and J lost 6 bases, with 9 bases between them.

The table lists this clonotype with many counts. The chain combines TRBV28 with TRBJ2-3; 8 bases line up with TRBD1. V was clipped by 4 bases and J by 4 bases; unmatched bases: 7. Germline V gives CDR1 MDHEN, CDR2 SYDVKM. The CDR3 is made up of 15 amino acids. The DNA for the CDR3 is TGTGCCAGCAGTTCTCAGGACAGGGATGCAGATACGCAGTATTTT. It yields the protein CASSSQDRDADTQYF.

The rearrangement uses TRBV19 and TRBJ2-2; 11 bases are shared with TRBD2. V dropped 6 bases and J dropped 5; count of bases not matched to a gene: 11. The CDR3 runs 17 residues. In germline, CDR1 is LNHDA, CDR2 SQIVND (reference sequence). The CDR3 nucleotides are TGTGCCAGTAGCCATTGGACTAGCGGGCCGGGAACCGGGGAGCTGTTTTTT. Protein sequence: CASSHWTSGPGTGELFF.

This clonotype was seen many times. This sequence joins TRBV5-1 and TRBJ2-7; D not resolved. Germline CDR1 and CDR2: SGHRS and YFSETQ. Between the trimmed V and J ends, which lost 5 bases and 1 base, there was a span of 13 bases. The CDR3 runs to 14 residues. CDR3 sequence: CASRSDIPSYEQYF. Written as DNA, the CDR3 is TGCGCCAGCAGATCCGACATACCATCCTACGAGCAGTACTTC.

Concerning this clonotype: Compared with germline, one end of the junction differs, possibly owing to a read error. The chain links TRBV6-1 to TRBJ2-4; tentatively, D is TRBD1 or TRBD2 (6 bases each). Germline V gene lookup returns CDR1 MNHNS and CDR2 SASEGT. CDR3 length: 12 residues. The CDR3 DNA is TGTGCCAGCAGTCCGGACACAGGGAGGCTCCACTTC. Translating it yields CASSPDTGRLHF.

This clonotype appeared many times. The rearrangement links TRBV20-1 to TRBJ2-7, with 7 nucleotides matching TRBD1. V lost 1 base, J lost 6 bases, and 9 bases stayed unmatched. Germline CDR1 DFQATT, CDR2 SNEGSKA (reference sequence). The CDR3 is made up of 14 amino acids. This chain's CDR3 is CSARGATGSSEQYF. CDR3 bases: TGCAGTGCTAGAGGAGCGACAGGGTCTAGCGAGCAGTACTTC.